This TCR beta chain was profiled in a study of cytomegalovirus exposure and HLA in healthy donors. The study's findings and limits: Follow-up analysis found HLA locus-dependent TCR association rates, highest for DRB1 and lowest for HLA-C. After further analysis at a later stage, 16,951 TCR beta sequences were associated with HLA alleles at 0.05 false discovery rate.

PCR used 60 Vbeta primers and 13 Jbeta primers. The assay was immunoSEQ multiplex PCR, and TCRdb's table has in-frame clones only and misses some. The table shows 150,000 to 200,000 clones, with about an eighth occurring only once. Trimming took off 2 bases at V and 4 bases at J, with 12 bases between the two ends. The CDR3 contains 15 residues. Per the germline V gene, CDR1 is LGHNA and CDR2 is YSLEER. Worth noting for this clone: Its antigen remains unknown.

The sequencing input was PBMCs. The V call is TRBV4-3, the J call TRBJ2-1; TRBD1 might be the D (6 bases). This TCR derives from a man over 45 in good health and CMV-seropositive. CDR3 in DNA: TGCGCCAGCAGCCAAACTCCGGACAGATACAATGAGCAGTTCTTC. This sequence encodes CASSQTPDRYNEQFF.